The clone carrying this T cell receptor beta chain was found many times. The antigen is not known. The sample originates from a study of read filtering for tumor transcriptome and immune sequencing. Study summary: DNase treatment preceded whole-transcriptome library preparation. TCR-mapped reads were about 3.5 to 11 million with IR-seq versus about 75 to 1,400 with RNA-seq. Whole-study results and caveats: Dropping single-read clonotypes raised IR-seq and RNA-seq shared-clonotype correlation.

The CDR3 is 13 amino acids. Germline V gene sequence: CDR1 SGHRS, CDR2 YFSETQ. Trimming took 0 bases from V and 2 from J, leaving 6 bases between them. From roughly 390 ng of RNA, a library with molecular barcoded alpha/delta and beta/gamma adaptors was made. TCRdb reanalysed the reads using MiXCR and keeps one entry per CDR3 protein. The top ten clones hold approximately 11% of a sample with more than 100,000 distinct CDR3 sequences, 10% to 15% of them seen once. This TCR was sampled from a donor over 35 with multiple myeloma. The sequenced material came from a population of CD138-negative cells sorted from bone marrow. The V and J genes are TRBV5-1 and TRBJ2-7; the D is unclear. The CDR3 sequence: CASSLVSPYEQYF. The CDR3 DNA sequence: TGCGCCAGCAGCTTGGTTTCCCCCTACGAGCAGTACTTC.